Listed below are T cell receptor beta chains from one sample, sequenced in a study of T cells expressing NK-cell markers. TCRdb re-called the 5' RACE reads and gives one entry per CDR3 protein, without DNA. The sample features about 380,000 distinct CDR3 sequences, with roughly 5.5% in its top ten. Sequencing was done on a sample of blood T cells: a sorted CD56 or NKG2C T cell subset, CD4+ or CD8+ T cells, or bulk PBMC T cells (not recorded which). The source is a man between 18 and 69 years old in good health. The CDR3 runs from the conserved cysteine through the conserved F or W.

>TRBJ2-7|14|TRBV11-2
CASSLVNRDYEQYF
>TRBJ1-2|13|TRBV12-3/TRBV12-4
CASSTRGGKGYTF
>TRBJ2-7|16|TRBV5-1
CASSGTSGGLSYEQYF
>TRBJ1-1|13|TRBV5-5
CASSRPAGTEAFF
>TRBJ2-1|15|TRBV12-5
CASGQTSGGLYEQFF
>TRBJ2-3|17|TRBV7-9
CASSSQVPGTGFGTQYF
>TRBJ2-7|15|TRBV20-1
CSARSPGLAGYEQYF
>TRBJ2-3|12|TRBV7-2
CASSGASDTQYF
>TRBJ2-4|16|TRBV11-2
CASSLERFQVKNIQYF
>TRBJ1-2|14|TRBV5-1
CASSFRPHQYGYTF
>TRBJ2-7|14|TRBV5-1
CASSEAVTINEQYF
>TRBJ1-3|12|TRBV29-1
CSVVSSGNTIYF
>TRBJ2-3|14|TRBV15
CATTRGGDSDTQYF
>TRBJ2-1|16|TRBV4-2
CASSQSGGGYSNEQFF
>TRBJ1-4|12|TRBV29-1
CSADRGGEKLFF
>TRBJ2-3|13|TRBV19
CASSQGLTDTQYF
>TRBJ1-2|13|TRBV27
CASSGTGGRVYTF
>TRBJ1-1|11|TRBV12-5
CASGLAVEAFF
>TRBJ2-5|15|TRBV12-3/TRBV12-4
CASSPPGHHQETQYF